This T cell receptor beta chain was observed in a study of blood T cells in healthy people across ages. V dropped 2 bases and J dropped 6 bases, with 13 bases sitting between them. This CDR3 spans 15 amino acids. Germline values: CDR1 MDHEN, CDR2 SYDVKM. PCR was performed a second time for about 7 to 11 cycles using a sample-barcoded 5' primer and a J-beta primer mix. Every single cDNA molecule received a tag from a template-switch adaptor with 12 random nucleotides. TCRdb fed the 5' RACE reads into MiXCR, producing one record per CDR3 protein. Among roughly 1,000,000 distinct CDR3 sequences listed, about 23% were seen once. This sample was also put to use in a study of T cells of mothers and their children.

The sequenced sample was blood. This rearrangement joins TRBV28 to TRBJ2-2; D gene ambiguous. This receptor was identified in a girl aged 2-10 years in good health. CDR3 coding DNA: TGTGCCAGCAGTTTACAGGCGTCCCGTTCCGGGGAGCTGTTTTTT. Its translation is CASSLQASRSGELFF.